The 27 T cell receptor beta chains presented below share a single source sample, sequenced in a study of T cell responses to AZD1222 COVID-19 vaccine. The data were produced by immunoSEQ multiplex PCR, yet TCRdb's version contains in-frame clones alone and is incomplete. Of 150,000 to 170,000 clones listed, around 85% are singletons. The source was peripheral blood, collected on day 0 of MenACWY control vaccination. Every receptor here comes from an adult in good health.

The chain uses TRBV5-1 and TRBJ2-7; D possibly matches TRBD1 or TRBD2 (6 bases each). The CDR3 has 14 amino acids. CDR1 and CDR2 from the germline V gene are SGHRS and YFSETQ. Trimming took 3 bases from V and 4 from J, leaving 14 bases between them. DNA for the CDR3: TGCGCCAGCAGCTCCGGGGGCGGGACATACGAGCAGTACGTC. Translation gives CASSSGGGTYEQYV.

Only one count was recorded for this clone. CDR3 amino acids: CASSQGVAAGNQPQHF. CDR3 coding DNA: TGTGCCAGCAGTCAGGGGGTGGCCGCGGGCAATCAGCCCCAGCATTTT. This chain uses TRBV27 with TRBJ1-5; 7 positions agree with TRBD1. Trimming at V came to 5 bases and at J to 2 bases, leaving 9 bases not matched to a gene. Germline CDR1 and CDR2: MNHEY and SMNVEV (reference sequence). The CDR3 is 16 residues long.

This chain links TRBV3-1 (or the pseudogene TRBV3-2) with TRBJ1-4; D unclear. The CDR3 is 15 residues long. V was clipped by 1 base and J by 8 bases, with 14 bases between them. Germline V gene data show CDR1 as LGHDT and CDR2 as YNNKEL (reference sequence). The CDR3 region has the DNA TGTGCCAGCAGCCAAGGCACCCTGGGGAACGAAAAACTGTTTTTT. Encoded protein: CASSQGTLGNEKLFF.

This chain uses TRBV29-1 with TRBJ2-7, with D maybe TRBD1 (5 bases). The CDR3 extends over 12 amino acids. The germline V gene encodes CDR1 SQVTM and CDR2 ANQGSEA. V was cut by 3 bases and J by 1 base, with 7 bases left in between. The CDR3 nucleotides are TGCAGCGTTGATGACAGTTCCTACGAGCAGTACTTC. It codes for CSVDDSSYEQYF.

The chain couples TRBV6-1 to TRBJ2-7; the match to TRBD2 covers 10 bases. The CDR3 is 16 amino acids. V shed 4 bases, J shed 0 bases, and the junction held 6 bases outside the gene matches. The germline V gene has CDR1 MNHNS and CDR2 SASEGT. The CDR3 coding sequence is TGTGCCAGCAGTGCAGGACTAGCGGCAAGCTCCTACGAGCAGTACTTC. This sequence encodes CASSAGLAASSYEQYF.

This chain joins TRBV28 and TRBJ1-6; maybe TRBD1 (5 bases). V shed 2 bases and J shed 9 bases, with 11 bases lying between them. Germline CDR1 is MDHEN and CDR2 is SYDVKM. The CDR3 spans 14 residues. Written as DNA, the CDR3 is TGTGCCAGCAGTTTAATGGCCAGGGCTTCACCCCTCCACTTT. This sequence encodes CASSLMARASPLHF.

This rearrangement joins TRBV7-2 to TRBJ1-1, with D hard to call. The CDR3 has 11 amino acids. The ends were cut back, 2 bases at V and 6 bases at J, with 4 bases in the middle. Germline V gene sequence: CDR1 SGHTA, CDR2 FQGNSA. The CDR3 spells CASSLKAEAFF. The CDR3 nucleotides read TGTGCCAGCAGCTTAAAGGCTGAAGCTTTCTTT. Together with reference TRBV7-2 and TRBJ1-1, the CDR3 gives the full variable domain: GAGVSQSPSNKVTEKGKDVELRCDPISGHTALYWYRQSLGQGLEFLIYFQGNSAPDKSGLPSDRFSAERTGGSVSTLTIQRTQQEDSAVYLCASSLKAEAFFGQGTRLTVV.

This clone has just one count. The CDR3 protein is CASGLVLGGPQYF. DNA of the CDR3: TGTGCTAGTGGTTTGGTACTGGGGGGCCCCCAGTATTTT. The chain couples TRBV12-5 to TRBJ2-3, with D perhaps given as TRBD1 or TRBD2 (6 bases each). Trimming shortened V by 0 bases and J by 12 bases, and 13 bases separated the two germline ends. This CDR3 has 13 amino acids. Per the germline V gene, CDR1 is LGHNT and CDR2 is FRNRAP.

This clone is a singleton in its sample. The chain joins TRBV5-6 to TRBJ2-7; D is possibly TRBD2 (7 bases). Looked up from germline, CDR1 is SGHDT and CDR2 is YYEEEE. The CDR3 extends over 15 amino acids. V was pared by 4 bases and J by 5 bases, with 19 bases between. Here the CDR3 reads CASSPEGGHDNEQYF. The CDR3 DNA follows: TGTGCCAGCAGCCCGGAGGGGGGGCATGACAACGAGCAGTACTTC.

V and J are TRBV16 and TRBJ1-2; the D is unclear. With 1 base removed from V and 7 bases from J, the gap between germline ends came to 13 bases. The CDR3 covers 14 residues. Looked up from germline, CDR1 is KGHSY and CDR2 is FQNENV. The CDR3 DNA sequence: TGTGCCAGCAGCCAATGGCAGAGTTTATTTGGCTACACCTTC. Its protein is CASSQWQSLFGYTF.

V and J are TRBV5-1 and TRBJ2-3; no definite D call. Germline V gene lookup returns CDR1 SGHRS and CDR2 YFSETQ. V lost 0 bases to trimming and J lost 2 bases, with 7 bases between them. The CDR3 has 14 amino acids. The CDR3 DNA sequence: TGCGCCAGCAGCTTGGATAGGGTCACAGATACGCAGTATTTT. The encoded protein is CASSLDRVTDTQYF. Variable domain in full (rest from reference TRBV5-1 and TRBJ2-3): KAGVTQTPRYLIKTRGQQVTLSCSPISGHRSVSWYQQTPGQGLQFLFEYFSETQRNKGNFPGRFSGRQFSNSRSEMNVSTLELGDSALYLCASSLDRVTDTQYFGPGTRLTVL.

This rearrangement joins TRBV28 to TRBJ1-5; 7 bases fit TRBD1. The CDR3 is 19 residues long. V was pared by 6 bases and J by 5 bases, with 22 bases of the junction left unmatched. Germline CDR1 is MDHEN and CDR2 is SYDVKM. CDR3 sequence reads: CASSFRNWTGGWGDQPQHF. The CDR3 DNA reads TGTGCCAGCAGCTTCCGAAATTGGACAGGCGGTTGGGGGGATCAGCCCCAGCATTTT.

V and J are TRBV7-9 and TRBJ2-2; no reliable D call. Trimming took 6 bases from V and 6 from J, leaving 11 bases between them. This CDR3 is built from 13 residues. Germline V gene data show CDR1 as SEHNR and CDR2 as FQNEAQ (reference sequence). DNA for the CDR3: TGTGCCAGCAGTATTGGGAAATCCGGGGAGCTGTTTTTT. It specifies CASSIGKSGELFF. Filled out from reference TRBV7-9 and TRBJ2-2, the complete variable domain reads DTGVSQNPRHKITKRGQNVTFRCDPISEHNRLYWYRQTLGQGPEFLTYFQNEAQLEKSRLLSDRFSAERPKGSFSTLEIQRTEQGDSAMYLCASSIGKSGELFFGEGSRLTVL.

The CDR3 region is CASSLVLTGSGANVLTF. CDR3 in DNA: TGCGCCAGCAGCTTGGTTCTGACGGGTTCTGGGGCCAACGTCCTGACTTTC. The chain has TRBV5-1 and TRBJ2-6, with D unresolved. Germline values: CDR1 SGHRS, CDR2 YFSETQ. There are 17 residues in the CDR3. With 0 bases removed from V and 1 base from J, the gap between germline ends came to 11 bases.

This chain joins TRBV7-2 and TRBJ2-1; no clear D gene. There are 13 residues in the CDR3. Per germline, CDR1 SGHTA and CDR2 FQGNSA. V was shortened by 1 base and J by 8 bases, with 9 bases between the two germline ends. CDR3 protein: CASSLEVPHEQFF. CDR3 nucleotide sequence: TGTGCCAGCAGCTTAGAAGTCCCCCATGAGCAGTTCTTC.

The CDR3, as DNA: TGCGCCAGCAGCCTCCAATTACAGGTTGAGCAGTTCTTC. It encodes CASSLQLQVEQFF. The V and J genes are TRBV4-3 and TRBJ2-1; D is perhaps TRBD1 (5 bases). This CDR3 has 13 residues. Germline V gives CDR1 LGHNA, CDR2 YSLEER. V lost 4 bases to trimming and J lost 9 bases, with 13 bases between them.

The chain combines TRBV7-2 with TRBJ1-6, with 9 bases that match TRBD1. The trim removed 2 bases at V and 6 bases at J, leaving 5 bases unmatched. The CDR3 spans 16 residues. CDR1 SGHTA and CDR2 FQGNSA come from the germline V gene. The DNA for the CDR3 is TGTGCCAGCAGCTTATCACGACAGGGGGTTAATTCACCCCTCCACTTT. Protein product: CASSLSRQGVNSPLHF.

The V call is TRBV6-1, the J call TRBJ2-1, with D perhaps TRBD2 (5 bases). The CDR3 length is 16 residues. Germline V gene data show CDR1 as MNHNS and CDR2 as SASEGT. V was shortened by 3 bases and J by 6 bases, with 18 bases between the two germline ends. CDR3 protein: CASSDLRGRDTNEQFF. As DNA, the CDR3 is TGTGCCAGCAGTGACCTAAGAGGGCGAGATACCAATGAGCAGTTCTTC.

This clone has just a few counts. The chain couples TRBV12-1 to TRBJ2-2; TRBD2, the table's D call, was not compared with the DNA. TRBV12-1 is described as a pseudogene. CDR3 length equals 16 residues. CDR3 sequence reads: CASSFELAGVFGELFF. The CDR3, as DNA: TGTGCCAGCAGCTTTGAGCTAGCGGGAGTTTTCGGGGAGCTGTTTTTT.

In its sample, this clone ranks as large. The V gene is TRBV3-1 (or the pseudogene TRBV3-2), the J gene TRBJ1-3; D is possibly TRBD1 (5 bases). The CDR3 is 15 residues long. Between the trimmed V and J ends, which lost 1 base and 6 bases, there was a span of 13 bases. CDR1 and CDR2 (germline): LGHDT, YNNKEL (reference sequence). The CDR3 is CASSQAGPRVNTIYF. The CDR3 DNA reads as TGTGCCAGCAGCCAAGCAGGGCCTAGGGTAAACACCATATATTTT.

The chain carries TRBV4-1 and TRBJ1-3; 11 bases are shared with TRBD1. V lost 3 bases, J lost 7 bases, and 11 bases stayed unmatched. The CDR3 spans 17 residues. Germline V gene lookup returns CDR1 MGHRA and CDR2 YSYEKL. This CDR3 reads CASSHLGGQGAKNTIYF. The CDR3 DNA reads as TGCGCCAGCAGCCACTTAGGTGGACAGGGGGCGAAGAACACCATATATTTT.

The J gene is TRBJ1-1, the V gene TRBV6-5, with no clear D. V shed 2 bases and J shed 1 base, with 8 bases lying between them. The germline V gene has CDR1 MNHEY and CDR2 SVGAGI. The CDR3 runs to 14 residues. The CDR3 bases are TGTGCCAGCAGTTACAGTGTCGCGAACACTGAAGCTTTCTTT. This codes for CASSYSVANTEAFF.

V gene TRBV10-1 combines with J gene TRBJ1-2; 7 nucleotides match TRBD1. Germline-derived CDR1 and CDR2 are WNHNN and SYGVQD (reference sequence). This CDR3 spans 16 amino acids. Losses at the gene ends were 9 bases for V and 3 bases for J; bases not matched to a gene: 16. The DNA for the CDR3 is TGCGCCAGAACTACAGGAAAGCAGGGGGGGGACTATGGCTACACCTTC. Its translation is CARTTGKQGGDYGYTF.

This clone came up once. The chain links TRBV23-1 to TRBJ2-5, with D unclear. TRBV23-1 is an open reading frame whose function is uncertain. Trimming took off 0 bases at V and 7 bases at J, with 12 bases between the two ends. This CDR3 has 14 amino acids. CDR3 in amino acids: CASSQSNPSGTQYF. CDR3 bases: TGCGCCAGCAGTCAATCGAACCCTTCAGGGACCCAGTACTTC.

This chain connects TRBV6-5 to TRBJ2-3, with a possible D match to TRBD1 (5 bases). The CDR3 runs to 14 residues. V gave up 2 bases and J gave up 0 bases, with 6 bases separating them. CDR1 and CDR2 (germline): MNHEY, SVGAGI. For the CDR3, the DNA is TGTGCCAGCAGTTACAGGGGTAGCACAGATACGCAGTATTTT. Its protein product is CASSYRGSTDTQYF.

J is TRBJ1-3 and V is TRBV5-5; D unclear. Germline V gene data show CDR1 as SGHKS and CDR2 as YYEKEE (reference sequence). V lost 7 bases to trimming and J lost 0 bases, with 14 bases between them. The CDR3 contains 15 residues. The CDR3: CASPFKVSSGNTIYF. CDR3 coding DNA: TGTGCCAGCCCTTTCAAGGTGAGCTCTGGAAACACCATATATTTT. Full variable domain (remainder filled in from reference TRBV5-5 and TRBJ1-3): DAGVTQSPTHLIKTRGQQVTLRCSPISGHKSVSWYQQVLGQGPQFIFQYYEKEERGRGNFPDRFSARQFPNYSSELNVNALLLGDSALYLCASPFKVSSGNTIYFGEGSWLTVV.

This CDR3 is CASSSPGGRGTEAFF. DNA for the CDR3: TGTGCCAGTAGTAGCCCGGGGGGCCGGGGCACTGAAGCTTTCTTT. The chain uses TRBV19 and TRBJ1-1; a weak D match, TRBD1 (6 bases). Per the germline V gene, CDR1 is LNHDA and CDR2 is SQIVND (reference sequence). This CDR3 is 15 amino acids long. The V end lost 4 bases, the J end lost 4 bases, and 16 bases lay between the germline ends.